The 29 T cell receptor beta chains below all came from one sample that was sequenced in a study of T-cell memory formation after mild COVID-19. TCRdb passed the 5' RACE reads through MiXCR, listing each CDR3 protein once. The data show fewer than 500,000 distinct CDR3 sequences, around 27% seen once. The sequenced sample was PBMCs or a T cell subset sorted from them (not recorded which). All receptors come from an adult woman who had mild COVID-19 (a few samples of this study predate the infection). Cell type and time point are not known.

This clonotype was found a few times. This chain connects TRBV18 to TRBJ2-2, with D unresolved. Germline assignment: CDR1 KGHSH and CDR2 LQKENI. The V end was cut by 0 bases, the J end by 5 bases, with 7 bases between. This CDR3 spans 14 amino acids. CDR3 sequence: CASSPPSRTGELFF. CDR3 DNA sequence: TGTGCCAGCTCACCACCGTCACGGACCGGGGAGCTGTTTTTT.

V usage is TRBV7-3 and J usage is TRBJ2-1; 9 bases match TRBD1. Germline-derived CDR1 and CDR2 are SGHTA and FQGTGA. The V and J ends lost 5 bases and 6 bases, in that order; junction bases with no gene match: 11. This CDR3 is 16 amino acids long. The CDR3 nucleotides are TGTGCCAGCAGCCGCAGGACAGGGGTTTTTGGCAATGAGCAGTTCTTC. This encodes CASSRRTGVFGNEQFF.

The V and J genes are TRBV3-1 and TRBJ2-3; 8 bases map to TRBD2. This CDR3 spans 16 amino acids. Germline V gene sequence: CDR1 LGHDT, CDR2 YNNKEL (reference sequence). Losses at the gene ends were 5 bases for V and 3 bases for J; bases not matched to a gene: 10. In DNA, the CDR3 is TGTGCCAGCAGCGCTACGGGGGGGGAGCTGACAGATACGCAGTATTTT. Residues: CASSATGGELTDTQYF.

The V call is TRBV29-1, the J call TRBJ2-5; D unresolved. CDR3 length equals 12 residues. From germline, CDR1 is SQVTM and CDR2 ANQGSEA. Trimming cost V 3 bases and J 0 bases, with 5 bases left between them. CDR3 coding DNA: TGCAGCGTTGACCGGGACCAAGAGACCCAGTACTTC. It specifies CSVDRDQETQYF.

The V call is TRBV4-1, the J call TRBJ1-1, with D possibly TRBD1 on 6 matching bases. Trimming left V 2 bases short and J 3 bases short, with 13 bases between. Germline V gene data show CDR1 as MGHRA and CDR2 as YSYEKL. This CDR3 comprises 15 residues. CDR3 in DNA: TGCGCCAGCAGCCAAATACAGGGATCGGACACTGAAGCTTTCTTT. It translates to CASSQIQGSDTEAFF.

Sample share makes this clonotype medium-sized (0.01 to 0.1%). The V call is TRBV29-1, the J call TRBJ2-5; 8 bases agree with TRBD1. The V gene end was trimmed by 6 bases and the J gene end by 5 bases; junction bases not matched to a gene: 11. Germline-derived CDR1 and CDR2 are SQVTM and ANQGSEA. The CDR3 spans 14 residues. CDR3 amino acids: CSVRETGVLETQYF. The CDR3 nucleotides are TGCAGCGTACGTGAGACAGGGGTTTTGGAGACCCAGTACTTC.

This chain uses TRBV7-6 with TRBJ1-5; no reliable D call. Germline V gene lookup returns CDR1 SGHVS and CDR2 FNYEAQ. V lost 1 base and J 7 bases, leaving 11 bases between the germline ends. The CDR3 contains 14 residues. CDR3 sequence: CASSLVGVGQPQHF. CDR3 nucleotide sequence: TGTGCCAGCAGCTTAGTTGGGGTAGGGCAGCCCCAGCATTTT.

This clonotype came up a few times. This chain connects TRBV7-9 to TRBJ2-5; D might be TRBD2 (6 bases). The CDR3 sequence is 16 residues long. Germline V gives CDR1 SEHNR, CDR2 FQNEAQ (reference sequence). Trimming removed 2 bases at V and 4 bases at J, with 17 bases between. The CDR3 loop is CASSLIPAGTGETQYF. CDR3 DNA: TGTGCCAGCAGCTTAATTCCGGCGGGAACGGGAGAGACCCAGTACTTC.

Only a few counts were recorded for this clonotype. V usage is TRBV24-1 and J usage is TRBJ2-7; 7 nucleotides agree with TRBD1. CDR3 length: 13 amino acids. Germline V gives CDR1 KGHDR, CDR2 SFDVKD. J gave up 2 bases and V 3 bases, and 0 bases lay outside the gene matches. CDR3 amino acids: CATSDGTAYEQYF. For the CDR3, the DNA is TGTGCCACCAGTGATGGGACAGCCTACGAGCAGTACTTC.

V and J are TRBV30 and TRBJ2-7, with 10 bases fitting TRBD1. With V trimmed by 3 bases and J by 0 bases, 8 bases remained unmatched. Germline CDR1 and CDR2: GTSNPN and SVGIG (reference sequence). CDR3 length: 16 residues. In nucleotides, the CDR3 is TGTGCCTGGAGGCCCGGGACAGGGGAAGGCTCCTACGAGCAGTACTTC. Its protein product is CAWRPGTGEGSYEQYF.

J is TRBJ1-1 and V is TRBV7-2, with D unclear. The V gene lost 0 bases and the J gene lost 1 base, with 12 bases spanning the gap. This CDR3 region has 16 residues. Germline values: CDR1 SGHTA, CDR2 FQGNSA. CDR3 DNA: TGTGCCAGCAGCTTAGCCCCCCAAGGGCGGAACACTGAAGCTTTCTTT. Protein: CASSLAPQGRNTEAFF.

This clonotype was seen a handful of times. The rearrangement joins TRBV12-3 or TRBV12-4 to TRBJ1-5, with 8 bases lining up with TRBD1. Germline trimming cut 2 bases from V and 7 bases from J; bases unmatched to any gene: 4. This CDR3 comprises 14 residues. The CDR3 bases are TGTGCCAGCAGTTTAAGGCAGGGGGCGCAGCCCCAGCATTTT. Its translation: CASSLRQGAQPQHF.

This clonotype was recorded at least ten times. V usage is TRBV9 and J usage is TRBJ1-1; TRBD1 agrees at 9 bases. Per germline, CDR1 SGDLS and CDR2 YYNGEE. The junction had 7 bases not matched to a gene; V was cut back by 4 bases and J by 0 bases. The CDR3 is 16 residues long. The CDR3: CASSLATGGLNTEAFF. CDR3 in DNA: TGTGCCAGCAGCCTCGCGACAGGGGGTCTGAACACTGAAGCTTTCTTT.

This clonotype was observed at least ten times. The rearrangement uses TRBV7-9 and TRBJ1-1, with D hard to call. Per germline, CDR1 SEHNR and CDR2 FQNEAQ (reference sequence). The CDR3 contains 12 residues. V lost 8 bases and J 0 bases, leaving 7 bases between the germline ends. The CDR3 here is CASSLLNTEAFF. The CDR3 DNA reads TGTGCCAGCTCACTCTTGAACACTGAAGCTTTCTTT.

The chain has TRBV19 and TRBJ2-3; 9 bases agree with TRBD1. Germline lookup yields CDR1 LNHDA and CDR2 SQIVND (reference sequence). The CDR3 covers 15 residues. The V gene end was trimmed by 4 bases and the J gene end by 4 bases; junction bases not matched to a gene: 6. The CDR3 sequence: CASSTRDRAPDTQYF. In DNA form, the CDR3 reads TGTGCCAGTAGTACTCGGGACAGGGCCCCAGATACGCAGTATTTT.

At least ten counts were recorded for this clonotype. The rearrangement joins TRBV7-6 to TRBJ2-3; TRBD2 aligns across 8 bases. CDR1 SGHVS and CDR2 FNYEAQ come from the germline V gene. CDR3 length: 15 amino acids. V was pared by 5 bases and J by 0 bases, with 4 bases of the junction left unmatched. Written as DNA, the CDR3 is TGTGCCAGCAGCGTGAGCGGGGGTAGCACAGATACGCAGTATTTT. Its protein is CASSVSGGSTDTQYF. Supplemented by reference TRBV7-6 and TRBJ2-3, the full variable domain reads GAGVSQSPRYKVTKRGQDVALRCDPISGHVSLYWYRQALGQGPEFLTYFNYEAQQDKSGLPNDRFSAERPEGSISTLTIQRTEQRDSAMYRCASSVSGGSTDTQYFGPGTRLTVL.

The V and J genes are TRBV10-3 and TRBJ2-7; maybe TRBD1 (5 bases). The V end was cut by 6 bases, the J end by 3 bases, with 12 bases between. The length of the CDR3 is 13 residues. Germline values: CDR1 ENHRY, CDR2 SYGVKD. The CDR3 sequence is CAISPGPDYEQYF. CDR3 DNA: TGTGCCATCAGCCCAGGGCCGGACTACGAGCAGTACTTC.

Ten or more counts support this clonotype. The V and J genes are TRBV19 and TRBJ2-1; 10 bases align to TRBD2. Germline CDR1 LNHDA, CDR2 SQIVND (reference sequence). V shed 7 bases and J 5 bases; nucleotides not matched to a gene: 11. CDR3 length equals 16 residues. Here the CDR3 DNA reads TGTGCCAGTAATAGGGTCTCTAGCGGGAGAAACAATGAGCAGTTCTTC. Its translation: CASNRVSSGRNNEQFF. Based on the CDR3 plus reference TRBV19 and TRBJ2-1, the full variable domain is DGGITQSPKYLFRKEGQNVTLSCEQNLNHDAMYWYRQDPGQGLRLIYYSQIVNDFQKGDIAEGYSVSREKKESFPLTVTSAQKNPTAFYLCASNRVSSGRNNEQFFGPGTRLTVL.

A few counts support this clonotype. This sequence joins TRBV5-1 and TRBJ2-5; possible D gene TRBD1, 7 bases. Trimming cost V 3 bases and J 4 bases, with 16 bases left between them. Germline CDR1 is SGHRS and CDR2 is YFSETQ. The CDR3 consists of 15 residues. The CDR3 here is CASSYRGPGAETQYF. DNA of the CDR3: TGCGCCAGCAGCTACAGGGGCCCGGGGGCAGAGACCCAGTACTTC.

The chain recombines TRBV2 with TRBJ2-1; perhaps D is TRBD1 or TRBD2 (5 bases each). The CDR3 sequence is 14 residues long. The ends were cut back, 7 bases at V and 1 base at J, with 11 bases in the middle. Germline V gives CDR1 SNHLY, CDR2 FYNNEI. The chain's CDR3 is CASIGTKSYNEQFF. Written as DNA, the CDR3 is TGTGCCAGCATAGGGACGAAGTCCTACAATGAGCAGTTCTTC.

The chain recombines TRBV4-3 with TRBJ1-3; the D is unclear. V was shortened by 1 base and J by 0 bases, with 13 bases between the two germline ends. The CDR3 length is 17 residues. CDR1 and CDR2 (germline): LGHNA, YSLEER. DNA of the CDR3: TGCGCCAGCAGCCAAGCGTCGTTACAGAACTCTGGAAACACCATATATTTT. This gives the protein CASSQASLQNSGNTIYF.

This clonotype was detected a few times. This chain joins TRBV29-1 and TRBJ2-2; the D is unclear. The ends were cut back, 5 bases at V and 7 bases at J, with 14 bases in the middle. The CDR3 has 13 residues. Germline V CDR1 and CDR2: SQVTM, ANQGSEA. This chain's CDR3 is CSVPESSGGELFF. CDR3 nucleotide sequence: TGCAGCGTTCCTGAGAGTTCGGGCGGGGAGCTGTTTTTT.

This chain links TRBV7-9 with TRBJ2-7, with 8 bases aligning to TRBD1. This CDR3 has 15 amino acids. Germline loops: CDR1 SEHNR, CDR2 FQNEAQ (reference sequence). V shed 5 bases, J shed 3 bases, and the junction held 9 bases outside the gene matches. The CDR3 loop reads CASSRPGQAIYEQYF. CDR3 bases: TGTGCCAGCAGCCGCCCGGGACAGGCAATCTACGAGCAGTACTTC.

The rearrangement joins TRBV12-3 or TRBV12-4 to TRBJ2-1; D unclear. Trimming left V 7 bases short and J 1 base short, with 14 bases between. This CDR3 region has 15 residues. CDR3 loop: CASTFDTLSYNEQFF. The CDR3 DNA is TGTGCCAGCACCTTTGACACGCTATCCTACAATGAGCAGTTCTTC.

In this sample, this clonotype turned up a few times. The V call is TRBV5-1, the J call TRBJ2-2; D might be TRBD1 (5 bases). The V gene's germline CDR1 is SGHRS and CDR2 YFSETQ. The CDR3 is made up of 16 amino acids. The germline V and J ends were trimmed by 4 bases and 2 bases, with 15 bases remaining between them. This CDR3 is CASSGGGRENTGELFF. The CDR3 DNA reads TGCGCCAGCAGCGGCGGTGGCAGGGAAAACACCGGGGAGCTGTTTTTT.

This clonotype showed up just once. This chain joins TRBV3-1 and TRBJ2-3; D unresolved. CDR1 LGHDT and CDR2 YNNKEL come from the germline V gene (reference sequence). There are 16 residues in the CDR3. The V end lost 0 bases, the J end lost 2 bases, and 12 bases lay between the germline ends. In DNA, the CDR3 is TGTGCCAGCAGCCAAGATTGGAAGGGCTCCACAGATACGCAGTATTTT. This sequence encodes CASSQDWKGSTDTQYF.

This chain connects TRBV12-3 or TRBV12-4 to TRBJ1-1; 7 bases are a match to TRBD1. The CDR3 loop spans 12 amino acids. V gave up 7 bases and J gave up 5 bases; unmatched junction bases: 4. The CDR3 loop reads CASTPGGTEAFF. The CDR3 bases are TGTGCCAGCACCCCAGGGGGGACTGAAGCTTTCTTT.

This clonotype has a count of ten or more. The rearrangement joins TRBV3-1 to TRBJ2-3, with TRBD2 matching 13 bases. CDR3 length equals 18 residues. V was pared by 1 base and J by 0 bases, with 4 bases of the junction left unmatched. Germline V CDR1 and CDR2: LGHDT, YNNKEL (reference sequence). Written as DNA, the CDR3 is TGTGCCAGCAGCCAAGGGGGACTAGCGGGATCTAGCACAGATACGCAGTATTTT. Amino acids: CASSQGGLAGSSTDTQYF.

The gene calls are TRBV15 and TRBJ2-5, with TRBD2 matching over 9 bases. The CDR3 loop spans 13 amino acids. The junction had 4 bases not matched to a gene; V was cut back by 6 bases and J by 5 bases. CDR1 LNHNV and CDR2 YYDKDF come from the germline V gene (reference sequence). The CDR3 is CATSSGSAETQYF. For the CDR3, the DNA is TGTGCCACCAGTAGCGGGAGTGCCGAGACCCAGTACTTC. Supplemented by reference TRBV15 and TRBJ2-5, the full variable domain reads DAMVIQNPRYQVTQFGKPVTLSCSQTLNHNVMYWYQQKSSQAPKLLFHYYDKDFNNEADTPDNFQSRRPNTSFCFLDIRSPGLGDTAMYLCATSSGSAETQYFGPGTRLLVL.